This record looks at one T cell receptor beta chain sequence and its context. Its antigen remains unidentified. Sequencing used immunoSEQ multiplex PCR; TCRdb keeps in-frame clones, though not all of them. The sample comprises around 23,000 clones, 85% to 90% of which are singletons, and roughly 14% rests with the top ten. These data originate in a study of PD-1 blockade in classical Hodgkin lymphoma. Findings and limits, study-wide: It was reported that newly diagnosed patients had less baseline TCR diversity than healthy donors. The baseline diversity of complete responders showed similarity to that of newly diagnosed patients.

V shed 5 bases and J 4 bases; nucleotides not matched to a gene: 12. The CDR3 totals 17 residues. The V gene's germline CDR1 is SGHAT and CDR2 FQDESV (reference sequence). Documented time point: cycle 4 day 1 (C4D1), after more than five weeks of nivolumab. Every single patient, without exception, relapsed after autologous stem cell transplantation, and brentuximab vedotin exposure varied. The chain couples TRBV11-1 to TRBJ2-7, with 12 bases matching TRBD1. The origin of this receptor is a human donor with classical Hodgkin lymphoma. This material consisted of peripheral blood mononuclear cells (PBMCs), taken before the fourth cycle of nivolumab. The CDR3 here is CASSLEGQGAIEYEQYF. DNA for the CDR3: TGTGCCAGCAGCCTAGAGGGACAGGGGGCTATCGAGTACGAGCAGTACTTC.